This T cell receptor (beta chain) was recovered during a study of cytomegalovirus exposure and HLA in healthy donors. Researchers ran the PCR with 60 Vbeta and 13 Jbeta primers. The data were produced by immunoSEQ multiplex PCR, yet TCRdb's version contains in-frame clones alone and is incomplete. Of more than 90,000 clones listed, roughly 80% were seen once; the top ten hold roughly 4.5%. A note on this clone: Its antigen is as yet unknown.

Germline V lookup: CDR1 MDHEN, CDR2 SYDVKM. Trimming left V 3 bases short and J 4 bases short, with 15 bases between. The length of the CDR3 is 15 residues. Study-level findings and limits: The authors later found most CMV-associated TCR beta chains appeared HLA-restricted. Clonal expansion was found to be greater in HLA-associated TCR beta chains than in equally common others in a later analysis.

This receptor was taken from a man aged 45-65 years in good health and CMV-seropositive. The sequenced sample was PBMCs. This chain links TRBV28 with TRBJ1-2, with D perhaps TRBD1 (6 bases). The CDR3: CASSFRTASSYGYTF. The CDR3, as DNA: TGTGCCAGCAGTTTTCGGACAGCAAGTAGCTATGGCTACACCTTC.